This T cell receptor beta chain was captured in a study of blood T cell repertoires in COVID-19. Study-wide background: Sites across the United States, Italy and Spain contributed samples from acute and convalescent COVID-19.

Repertoires were generated with immunoSEQ multiplex PCR, while TCRdb's copy carries only in-frame clones and drops some. Of roughly 56,000 clones listed, 91% are singletons. In germline, CDR1 is SGHTA, CDR2 FQGNSA. Trimming left V 1 base short and J 5 bases short, with 14 bases between. The CDR3 consists of 15 residues. Sample: peripheral blood. The origin of this receptor is a man aged 45-65 years with active COVID-19. The chain joins TRBV7-2 to TRBJ2-5; possible D gene TRBD1, 6 bases. This chain's CDR3 is CASSLGTGRRETQYF. Here the CDR3 DNA reads TGTGCCAGCAGCTTAGGTACAGGGCGACGGGAGACCCAGTACTTC.